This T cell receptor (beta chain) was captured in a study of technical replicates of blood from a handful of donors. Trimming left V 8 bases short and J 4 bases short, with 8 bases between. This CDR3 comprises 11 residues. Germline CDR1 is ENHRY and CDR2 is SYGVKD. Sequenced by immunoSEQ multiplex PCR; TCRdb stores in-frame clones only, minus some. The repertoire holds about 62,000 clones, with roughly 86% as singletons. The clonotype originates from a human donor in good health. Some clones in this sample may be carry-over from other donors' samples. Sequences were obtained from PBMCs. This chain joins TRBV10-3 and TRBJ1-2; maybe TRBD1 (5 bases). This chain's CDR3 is CAIFTGYGYTF. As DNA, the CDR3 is TGTGCCATCTTTACAGGCTATGGCTACACCTTC.